This T cell receptor (beta chain) was sequenced during a study of neurological immune-mediated disorders. Germline CDR1 MDHEN, CDR2 SYDVKM. The CDR3 loop spans 13 amino acids. V was cut by 3 bases and J by 12 bases, with 14 bases left in between. TCRdb re-called the 5' RACE reads through MiXCR, storing one row per CDR3 protein. This sample yields 55,000 to 70,000 distinct CDR3 sequences, of which around 10% are seen a single time; less than 8.5% belongs to the top ten. This clonotype was counted many times. The time point was: longitudinal time-point 1 (baseline). Sequenced: PBMCs. The clonotype originates from a male donor with HTLV-1-associated myelopathy (HAM/TSP). The chain links TRBV28 to TRBJ1-4; no reliable D call. The CDR3 reads CASSFLGGYELFF. CDR3 DNA: TGTGCCAGCAGTTTTCTAGGAGGGTACGAACTGTTTTTT.